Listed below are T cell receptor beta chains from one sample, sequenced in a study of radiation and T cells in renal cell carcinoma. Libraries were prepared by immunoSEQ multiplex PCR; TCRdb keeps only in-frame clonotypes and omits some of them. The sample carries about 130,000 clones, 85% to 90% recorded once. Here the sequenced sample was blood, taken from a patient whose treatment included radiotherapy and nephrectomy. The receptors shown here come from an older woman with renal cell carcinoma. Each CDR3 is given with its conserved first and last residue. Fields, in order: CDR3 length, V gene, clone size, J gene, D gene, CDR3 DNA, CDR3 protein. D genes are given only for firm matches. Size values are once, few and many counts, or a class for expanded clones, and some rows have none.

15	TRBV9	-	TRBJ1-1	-	TGTGCCAGCAGCGTAGTCGGCAGCGGGGACACTGAAGCTTTCTTT	CASSVVGSGDTEAFF
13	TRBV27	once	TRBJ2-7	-	TGTGCCAGCAGTTCAACAGGGACCTACGAGCAGTACTTC	CASSSTGTYEQYF
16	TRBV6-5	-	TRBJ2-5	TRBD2	TGTGCCAGCAGTTACCGCGGGGGGGCCGTATGGGAGACCCAGTACTTC	CASSYRGGAVWETQYF
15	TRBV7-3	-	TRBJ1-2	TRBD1	TGTGCCAGCAGCCCCGGGACAGGGGGGGCCTATGGCTACACCTTC	CASSPGTGGAYGYTF
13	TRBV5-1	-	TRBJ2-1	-	TGCGCCAGCAGCTTGGGAACGGCGCCAGAGCAGTTCTTC	CASSLGTAPEQFF
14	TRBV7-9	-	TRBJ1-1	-	TGTGCCAGCAGCTTAGGGACAGTAAACACTGAAGCTTTCTTT	CASSLGTVNTEAFF
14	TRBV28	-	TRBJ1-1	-	TGTGCCAGCAGTTTATGGCCCGCTGACACTGAAGCTTTCTTT	CASSLWPADTEAFF
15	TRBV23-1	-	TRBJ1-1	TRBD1	TGCGCCAGCAGTAAACAGGGGGATTTGAACACTGAAGCTTTCTTT	CASSKQGDLNTEAFF
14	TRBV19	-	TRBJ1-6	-	TGTGCCAGTAGTATGCCGGGGGAAGGATCACCCCTCCACTTT	CASSMPGEGSPLHF
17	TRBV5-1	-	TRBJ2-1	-	TGCGCCAGCAGTTTTGGAGCGACGCGGGCCACCTACAATGAGCAGTTCTTC	CASSFGATRATYNEQFF
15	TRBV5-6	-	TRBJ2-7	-	TGTGCCAGCCTACCCGGGCCCAGGGGCGACTACGAGCAGTACTTC	CASLPGPRGDYEQYF
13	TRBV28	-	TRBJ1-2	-	TGTGCCAGCAGTTTTACCGGGAACTATGGCTACACCTTC	CASSFTGNYGYTF
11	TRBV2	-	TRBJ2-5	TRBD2	TGTGCCAGCAGTACTAGCGTGTCCCAGTACTTC	CASSTSVSQYF
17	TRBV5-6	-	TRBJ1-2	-	TGTGCCAGCAGCTTTGGTCTCATCGGTAGGGGTGGTCATGGCTACACCTTC	CASSFGLIGRGGHGYTF
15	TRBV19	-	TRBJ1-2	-	TGTGCCAGTATCCCGTCGACCGGCGGCCCCTATGGCTACACCTTC	CASIPSTGGPYGYTF
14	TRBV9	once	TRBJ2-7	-	TGTGCCAGCAGCGTAGCCAGCGATCATTACGAGCAGTACTTC	CASSVASDHYEQYF
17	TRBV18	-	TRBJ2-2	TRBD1	TGTGCCAGCTCATCCACCCGGTCAGGGGGCGCCGACGGGGAGCTGTTTTTT	CASSSTRSGGADGELFF
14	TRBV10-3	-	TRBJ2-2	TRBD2	TGTGCCGCGCGGGGGGCAAGGAACGCCGGGGAGCTGTTTTTT	CAARGARNAGELFF
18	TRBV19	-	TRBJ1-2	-	TGTGCCAGTAGTATAGATATGAGGGACACGCGCCCTAACTATGGCTACACCTTC	CASSIDMRDTRPNYGYTF
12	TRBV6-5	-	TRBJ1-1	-	TGTGCCAGCAATGGGGACGGCACTGAAGCTTTCTTT	CASNGDGTEAFF
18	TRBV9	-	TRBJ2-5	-	TGTGCCAGCAGCGCGGACTACCAAAGGGGTGGCCTCCAAGAGACCCAGTACTTC	CASSADYQRGGLQETQYF
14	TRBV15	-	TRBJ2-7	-	TGTGCCACCAGCAGAGATCGACAGATCTACGAGCAGTACTTC	CATSRDRQIYEQYF
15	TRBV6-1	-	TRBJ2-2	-	TGTGCCAGCAGTGAAACCGGGACAAACACCGGGGAGCTGTTTTTT	CASSETGTNTGELFF
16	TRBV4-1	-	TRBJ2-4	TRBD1	TGCGCCAGCAGCCAAGAGAAAAGACAGGGGAAAAACATTCAGTACTTC	CASSQEKRQGKNIQYF
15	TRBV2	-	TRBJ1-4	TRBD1	TGTGCCAGCAGGGCCCTAGGGGGCGCGAGTGAAAAACTGTTTTTT	CASRALGGASEKLFF
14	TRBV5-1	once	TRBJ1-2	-	TGCGCCAGCAGCTTAACTCGAGCTAACTATGGCTACACCTTC	CASSLTRANYGYTF
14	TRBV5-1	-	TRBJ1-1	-	TGCGCCAGCAGCTTCGGATCGGGGGGGACTGAAGCTTTCTTT	CASSFGSGGTEAFF
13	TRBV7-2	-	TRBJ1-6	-	TGTGCCAGCAGCTTAGACAGGCCTTCACCCCTCCACTTT	CASSLDRPSPLHF
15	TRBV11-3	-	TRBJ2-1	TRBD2	TGTGCCAGCAGCTTAGATAGCGGGACATTCGATGAGCAGTTCTTC	CASSLDSGTFDEQFF
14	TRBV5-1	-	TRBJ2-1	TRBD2	TGCGCCAGCAGCTCGGGACTATCATACAATGAGCAGTTCTTC	CASSSGLSYNEQFF
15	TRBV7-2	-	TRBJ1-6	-	TGTGCCAGCAGCTTAGGCCTCTCCTATAATTCACCCCTCCACTTT	CASSLGLSYNSPLHF
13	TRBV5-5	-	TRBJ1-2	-	TGTGCCAGCAGCCTACAGGGACTGGATGGCTACACCTTC	CASSLQGLDGYTF
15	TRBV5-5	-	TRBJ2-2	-	TGTGCCAGCAGCTTGGAAGGCTCTAACACCGGGGAGCTGTTTTTT	CASSLEGSNTGELFF
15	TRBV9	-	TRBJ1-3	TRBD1	TGTGCCAGCAGCCGACAGGGGGGTTGGGGAAACACCATATATTTT	CASSRQGGWGNTIYF
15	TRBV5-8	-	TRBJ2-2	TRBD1	TGTGCCAGCGGAGGGACAGGGGGAGTCACCGGGGAGCTGTTTTTT	CASGGTGGVTGELFF
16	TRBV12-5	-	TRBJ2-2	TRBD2	TGTGCTAGTGGTTTAACTAGCGAATCGAACACCGGGGAGCTGTTTTTT	CASGLTSESNTGELFF
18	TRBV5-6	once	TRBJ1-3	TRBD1	TGTGCCAGCAGCGTACCGGGACAGGGGAGTTTCTCTGGAAACACCATATATTTT	CASSVPGQGSFSGNTIYF
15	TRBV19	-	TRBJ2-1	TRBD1	TGTGCCAGTAGTATACGGACAGGGGAGCACAATGAGCAGTTCTTC	CASSIRTGEHNEQFF
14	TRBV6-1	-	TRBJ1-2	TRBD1	TGTGCCAGCAGTCGGGACAGGTTAAACTATGGCTACACCTTC	CASSRDRLNYGYTF
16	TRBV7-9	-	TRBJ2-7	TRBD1	TGTGCCAGCACCCCCACCGGGACAGGTTGGATTTACGAGCAGTACTTC	CASTPTGTGWIYEQYF
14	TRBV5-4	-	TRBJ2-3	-	TGTGCCAGCAGCTTGCCAGGGATGGCAGATACGCAGTATTTT	CASSLPGMADTQYF
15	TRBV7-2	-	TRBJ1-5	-	TGTGCCAGCAGCTTAGAAGGGTTTAGCAATCAGCCCCAGCATTTT	CASSLEGFSNQPQHF
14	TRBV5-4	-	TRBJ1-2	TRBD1	TGTGCCAGCAGGAGGACAGGGTTGAACTATGGCTACACCTTC	CASRRTGLNYGYTF
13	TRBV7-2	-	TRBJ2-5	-	TGTGCCAGCAGCTTAGTCAGAGAGGAGACCCAGTACTTC	CASSLVREETQYF
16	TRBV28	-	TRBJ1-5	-	TGTGCCAGCAGTTTAGGGGGGTGGAATAGCAATCAGCCCCAGCATTTT	CASSLGGWNSNQPQHF
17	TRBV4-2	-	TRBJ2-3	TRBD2	TGTGCCAGCAGCCAACACAAGACTAGCACGGGCACAGATACGCAGTATTTT	CASSQHKTSTGTDTQYF
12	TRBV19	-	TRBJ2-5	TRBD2	TGTGCCAGTAGTATTAGCGGGGAGACCCAGTACTTC	CASSISGETQYF
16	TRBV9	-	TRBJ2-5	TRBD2	TGTGCCAGCAGCCCCCGGACTAGCATGGGGCAAGAGACCCAGTACTTC	CASSPRTSMGQETQYF
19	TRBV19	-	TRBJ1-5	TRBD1	TGTGCCAGTAGTATAGATAACTTGGGGTTGGGACAGGGGCGAGAAGCCCAGCATTTT	CASSIDNLGLGQGREAQHF
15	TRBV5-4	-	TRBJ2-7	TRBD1	TGTGCCAGCAGCGCCGGGACAGGAAGACCCTACGAGCAGTACTTC	CASSAGTGRPYEQYF
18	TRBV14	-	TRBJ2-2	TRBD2	TGTGCCAGCAGCCAAGAAGGGAGACTAGCGGGGTTAACCGGGGAGCTGTTTTTT	CASSQEGRLAGLTGELFF
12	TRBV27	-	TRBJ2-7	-	TGTGCCAGCAGTTTTAGGGGGTACGAGCAGTACTTC	CASSFRGYEQYF
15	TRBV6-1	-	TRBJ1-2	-	TGTGCCAGCAGTGCCTCGGCTCTCCGGAACTATGGCTACACCTTC	CASSASALRNYGYTF
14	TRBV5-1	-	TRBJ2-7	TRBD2	TGCGCCAGCAGCTTGACAGCGGGGAGGAACGAGCAGTACTTC	CASSLTAGRNEQYF
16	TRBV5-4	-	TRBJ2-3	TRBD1	TGTGCCAGCAGCCAACCAGGGGGCGAGGGCCCAGATACGCAGTATTTT	CASSQPGGEGPDTQYF
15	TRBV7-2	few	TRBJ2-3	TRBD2	TGTGCCAGCAGCATTGGGACTAGCAGGGCAGATACGCAGTATTTT	CASSIGTSRADTQYF
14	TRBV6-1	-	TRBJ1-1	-	TGTGCCAGCAGCATTCGCGGAGGGCGAACTGAAGCTTTCTTT	CASSIRGGRTEAFF
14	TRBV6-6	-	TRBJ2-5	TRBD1	TGTGCCAGCAGTTTGGGACAGGGACAAGAGACCCAGTACTTC	CASSLGQGQETQYF